These T cell receptor beta chains were read from a single sample in a study of PD-1 blockade in mismatch repair-deficient tumors. Libraries were prepared by immunoSEQ multiplex PCR; TCRdb keeps only in-frame clonotypes and omits some of them. The data contain about 24,000 clones, 83% of them singletons. The specimen was peripheral blood, collected 12 weeks after starting pembrolizumab. These receptors all stem from an adult with mismatch repair-deficient cancer. The CDR3 runs from the conserved cysteine through the conserved F or W. The order of the fields is clone size, J gene, D gene, CDR3 length, V gene, CDR3 protein, CDR3 DNA. A D gene is named only where the DNA matches it firmly. Clone size is shown for a subset of rows, as once, few, many or a class of expanded clone.

. | TRBJ1-1 | . | 12 | TRBV4-2 | CASSQDGQKAFF | TGTGCCAGCAGCCAAGACGGGCAGAAAGCTTTCTTT
. | TRBJ2-7 | TRBD1 | 16 | TRBV15 | CATSRRGTGYAYEQYF | TGTGCCACCAGCAGACGCGGGACAGGGTATGCCTACGAGCAGTACTTC
. | TRBJ1-1 | . | 16 | TRBV5-1 | CASSLYGSYSGTEAFF | TGCGCCAGCAGCTTGTACGGATCCTACTCGGGGACTGAAGCTTTCTTT
. | TRBJ1-1 | . | 16 | TRBV7-2 | CASSLFGGQTTTEAFF | TGTGCCAGCAGCTTATTTGGGGGCCAGACGACCACTGAAGCTTTCTTT
once | TRBJ2-7 | . | 14 | TRBV6-5 | CASSYSRGRYEQYF | TGTGCCAGCAGTTACTCCAGGGGCCGATACGAGCAGTACTTC
. | TRBJ2-7 | TRBD2 | 14 | TRBV28 | CASTWGTSGYEQYF | TGTGCCAGCACCTGGGGGACTAGCGGTTACGAGCAGTACTTC
. | TRBJ1-3 | . | 15 | TRBV27 | CASSLRPGHGNTIYF | TGTGCCAGCAGTTTACGCCCAGGCCACGGAAACACCATATATTTT
. | TRBJ1-5 | . | 16 | TRBV6-5 | CASSYSTGRTSQPQHF | TGTGCCAGCAGTTACTCCACAGGGAGGACGTCTCAGCCCCAGCATTTT
. | TRBJ2-3 | . | 16 | TRBV9 | CASSVIPDASTDTQYF | TGTGCCAGCAGCGTTATACCCGACGCTAGCACAGATACGCAGTATTTT
. | TRBJ1-4 | . | 16 | TRBV4-1 | CASSQAEMIPNEKLFF | TGCGCCAGCAGCCAAGCCGAGATGATACCGAATGAAAAACTGTTTTTT
. | TRBJ1-5 | TRBD1 | 15 | TRBV6-1 | CASRVRGGSSQPQHF | TGTGCCAGCAGGGTGAGAGGGGGCTCGAGTCAGCCCCAGCATTTT
. | TRBJ2-4 | . | 14 | TRBV7-9 | CASSLSIAKNIQYF | TGTGCCAGCAGCTTGTCGATAGCCAAAAACATTCAGTACTTC
. | TRBJ1-1 | . | 13 | TRBV29-1 | CSVESGWGTEAFF | TGCAGCGTTGAATCAGGGTGGGGCACTGAAGCTTTCTTT
. | TRBJ1-3 | . | 13 | TRBV7-9 | CASSLERLSTIYF | TGTGCCAGCAGCTTAGAAAGACTTAGCACCATATATTTT
. | TRBJ2-2 | . | 15 | TRBV14 | CASSQIKAGPGELFF | TGTGCCAGCAGCCAAATTAAGGCAGGGCCCGGGGAGCTGTTTTTT
few | TRBJ2-2 | . | 13 | TRBV6-4 | CASSDGDTGELFF | TGTGCCAGCAGTGACGGGGACACCGGGGAGCTGTTTTTT
. | TRBJ2-7 | TRBD2 | 18 | TRBV7-9 | CASSLDGLAGVGGAEQYF | TGTGCCAGCAGCTTGGATGGACTAGCGGGAGTAGGAGGGGCCGAGCAGTACTTC
. | TRBJ1-4 | . | 16 | TRBV7-8 | CASSLGTGIGGEKLFF | TGTGCCAGCAGCTTAGGCACAGGAATTGGGGGTGAAAAACTGTTTTTT
. | TRBJ2-7 | TRBD1 | 13 | TRBV30 | CAWSGDRPYEQYF | TGTGCCTGGAGCGGGGACAGGCCCTACGAGCAGTACTTC
. | TRBJ2-7 | . | 11 | TRBV6-5 | CASSYRYEQYF | TGTGCCAGCAGTTACCGCTACGAGCAGTACTTC
. | TRBJ2-7 | TRBD2 | 14 | TRBV6-5 | CASSYATSLGEQYF | TGTGCCAGCAGTTACGCGACTAGCTTAGGCGAGCAGTACTTC
. | TRBJ2-1 | TRBD2 | 18 | TRBV27 | CASRPFGLAGGPWNEQFF | TGTGCCAGCAGACCATTCGGGCTAGCGGGAGGGCCATGGAATGAGCAGTTCTTC
. | TRBJ2-1 | TRBD1 | 16 | TRBV10-1 | CASSELGDRGADEQFF | TGCGCCAGCAGTGAATTAGGGGACAGGGGTGCGGATGAGCAGTTCTTC
. | TRBJ2-5 | TRBD2 | 16 | TRBV6-5 | CASSYSGTSLQETQYF | TGTGCCAGCAGTTACAGCGGGACTTCCCTCCAAGAGACCCAGTACTTC
once | TRBJ1-1 | . | 14 | TRBV6-5 | CASSYWGVGTEAFF | TGTGCCAGCAGTTACTGGGGGGTGGGCACTGAAGCTTTCTTT
. | TRBJ2-1 | TRBD2 | 14 | TRBV19 | CASSITSGSYEQFF | TGTGCCAGTAGTATCACTAGCGGGAGCTATGAGCAGTTCTTC
. | TRBJ1-1 | TRBD1 | 13 | TRBV30 | CAWEGQGSTQAFF | TGCGCCTGGGAAGGACAGGGGTCGACACAGGCTTTCTTT
. | TRBJ1-1 | TRBD1 | 14 | TRBV18 | CASSPGDRRTEAFF | TGTGCCAGCTCACCCGGGGACAGGCGCACTGAAGCTTTCTTT
. | TRBJ2-1 | TRBD2 | 15 | TRBV6-1 | CASSGLSGSADEQFF | TGTGCCAGCAGTGGCCTTAGCGGGAGCGCCGATGAGCAGTTCTTC
. | TRBJ2-1 | TRBD2 | 16 | TRBV4-3 | CASSQGTLAGAGEQFF | TGCGCCAGCAGCCAAGGAACACTAGCGGGAGCTGGTGAGCAGTTCTTC
. | TRBJ1-5 | . | 19 | TRBV23-1 | CASSQSEGRKVESNQPQHF | TGCGCCAGCAGTCAATCGGAGGGCAGGAAGGTGGAGAGCAATCAGCCCCAGCATTTT
. | TRBJ2-3 | . | 16 | TRBV21-1 | CASIHGGLAATDTQYF | TGTGCCAGCATCCATGGGGGACTAGCGGCCACAGATACGCAGTATTTT
. | TRBJ1-2 | TRBD1 | 13 | TRBV7-2 | CASSSRDRNGYTF | TGTGCCAGCAGCTCCCGGGACAGGAATGGCTACACCTTC
. | TRBJ2-7 | . | 12 | TRBV7-2 | CASSLSSYEQYF | TGTGCCAGCAGCTTGAGCAGCTACGAGCAGTACTTC
. | TRBJ2-1 | TRBD2 | 18 | TRBV11-3 | CASSPWTLAGGRGNEQFF | TGTGCCAGCAGCCCATGGACATTAGCGGGAGGCCGGGGGAATGAGCAGTTCTTC
. | TRBJ2-3 | . | 15 | TRBV7-2 | CASSLRGDSGDTQYF | TGTGCCAGCAGCTTAAGGGGGGATTCGGGAGATACGCAGTATTTT
. | TRBJ2-7 | . | 15 | TRBV6-5 | CASSYSGYRIYEQYF | TGTGCCAGCAGTTACTCAGGGTATAGGATCTACGAGCAGTACTTC
. | TRBJ2-5 | . | 13 | TRBV7-2 | CASSLAPRETQYF | TGTGCCAGCAGCTTAGCGCCGAGAGAGACCCAGTACTTC
. | TRBJ2-7 | TRBD2 | 16 | TRBV28 | CASSFTLAALSYEQYF | TGTGCCAGCAGTTTCACCCTAGCGGCCCTCTCCTACGAGCAGTACTTC
few | TRBJ2-1 | . | 13 | TRBV19 | CASSAGERYEQFF | TGTGCCAGTAGTGCAGGGGAACGCTATGAGCAGTTCTTC
. | TRBJ1-5 | . | 15 | TRBV30 | CACDGDPIGNQPQHF | TGTGCCTGCGACGGGGACCCAATCGGCAATCAGCCCCAGCATTTT
. | TRBJ2-4 | . | 12 | TRBV28 | CASRSTRTIQYF | TGTGCCAGCAGGAGCACTAGAACCATTCAGTACTTC
. | TRBJ2-7 | . | 16 | TRBV4-2 | CASSQGRGDVLYEQYF | TGTGCCAGCAGCCAAGGCAGAGGGGACGTACTCTACGAGCAGTACTTC
. | TRBJ1-3 | . | 13 | TRBV30 | CAWNQGPGNTIYF | TGTGCCTGGAATCAGGGACCAGGAAACACCATATATTTT
. | TRBJ2-2 | . | 14 | TRBV9 | CASSVDGLAGELFF | TGTGCCAGCAGCGTTGACGGTTTGGCCGGGGAGCTGTTTTTT
. | TRBJ2-1 | . | 15 | TRBV28 | CASSLLAEIGNEQFF | TGTGCCAGCAGTTTATTAGCGGAGATCGGTAATGAGCAGTTCTTC
. | TRBJ1-1 | TRBD1 | 16 | TRBV5-1 | CASSYNPDRDNTEAFF | TGCGCCAGCAGCTATAACCCGGACAGGGATAACACTGAAGCTTTCTTT
few | TRBJ2-7 | TRBD2 | 15 | TRBV10-1 | CASSEGSGTGYEQYF | TGCGCCAGCAGTGAGGGGAGCGGGACCGGCTACGAGCAGTACTTC
. | TRBJ2-5 | TRBD2 | 17 | TRBV5-6 | CASSLLTSGLYQETQYF | TGTGCCAGCAGCTTGCTGACTAGCGGATTGTACCAAGAGACCCAGTACTTC
. | TRBJ2-2 | TRBD2 | 13 | TRBV11-2 | CASSPTSAGELFF | TGTGCCAGCAGCCCTACTAGCGCCGGGGAGCTGTTTTTT